The 20 T cell receptor beta chains reported below all come from one sample, sequenced in a study of CD8+CD57+ T cells in acquired aplastic anemia. Genomic DNA was employed as the template in profiling TCR beta VDJ and CDR3. TCRdb used MiXCR to reprocess the reads, holding one entry per CDR3 protein. The top ten clones hold 4% of a sample with about 400,000 distinct CDR3 sequences, about 70% of them seen once. Input material: sorted CD4+, CD8+, or CD8+CD57+ T cells (not recorded which) from PBMCs. These TCRs come from a human donor in good health, serving as a control.

The V call is TRBV5-4, the J call TRBJ1-1; 12 bases fit TRBD1. In germline, CDR1 is SGHNT, CDR2 YYREEE (reference sequence). This CDR3 comprises 14 residues. V lost 3 bases and J lost 7; bases outside the gene matches: 4. Written as DNA, the CDR3 is TGTGCCAGCAGCTACGGGACAGGGGGCGGTGAAGCTTTCTTT. Translating gives CASSYGTGGGEAFF.

This clonotype was counted many times. V and J are TRBV12-3 or TRBV12-4 and TRBJ1-4; D is unresolved. Deletions cut 0 bases from V and 0 bases from J, with 8 bases between. CDR3 length: 16 residues. The chain's CDR3 is CASSLASRPTNEKLFF. CDR3 DNA sequence: TGTGCCAGCAGTTTAGCGTCGAGACCAACTAATGAAAAACTGTTTTTT.

The V and J genes are TRBV7-9 and TRBJ2-7; no firm D call. The CDR3 sequence is 16 residues long. Trimming removed 2 bases from V and 3 bases from J, with 17 bases in between. The V gene's germline CDR1 is SEHNR and CDR2 FQNEAQ (reference sequence). The CDR3 bases are TGTGCCAGCAGCTTATTAAAGGGCCCTAAAAACTACGAGCAGTACTTC. Residues: CASSLLKGPKNYEQYF.

This clonotype was counted at least ten times. The rearrangement joins TRBV19 to TRBJ1-1; unclear D gene. In germline, CDR1 is LNHDA, CDR2 SQIVND (reference sequence). The CDR3 runs 17 residues. The V gene lost 10 bases and the J gene lost 0 bases, with 24 bases spanning the gap. Here the CDR3 reads CATPTSGITPMNTEAFF. The CDR3 DNA follows: TGTGCCACCCCTACGAGCGGGATTACCCCTATGAACACTGAAGCTTTCTTT.

The chain uses TRBV6-6 and TRBJ2-4, with 7 positions matching TRBD2. The CDR3 length is 13 residues. Germline assignment: CDR1 MNHNY and CDR2 SVGAGI (reference sequence). CDR3 region: CGATWSGENIQYF. The CDR3 DNA sequence: TGTGGCGCTACGTGGAGCGGGGAAAACATTCAGTACTTC.

This sequence joins TRBV7-8 and TRBJ1-5, with D tentatively TRBD1 (5 bases). CDR1 and CDR2 (germline): SGHVS, FQNEAQ. The CDR3 loop spans 15 amino acids. V gave up 5 bases and J gave up 16 bases, with 27 bases separating them. The chain's CDR3 is CASSHRDGNYGYTHF. As DNA, the CDR3 is TGTGCCAGCAGCCACCGGGACGGTAACTATGGCTACACCCATTTT.

The J gene is TRBJ2-3, the V gene TRBV5-5; tentatively, D is TRBD1 (6 bases). The germline V gene has CDR1 SGHKS and CDR2 YYEKEE (reference sequence). The CDR3 has 17 amino acids. Trimming left V 2 bases short and J 3 bases short, with 19 bases between. CDR3 nucleotide sequence: TGTGCCAGCAGCTTTCCCGGCACAGGGCCAAGTACAGATACGCAGTATTTT. Translating gives CASSFPGTGPSTDTQYF.

For this clonotype: It is likely a read error, because the conserved phenylalanine at the end of the CDR3 is missing. The chain has TRBV10-1 and TRBJ2-7, with D perhaps TRBD2 (7 bases). This CDR3 is 13 amino acids long. Germline assignment: CDR1 WNHNN and CDR2 SYGVQD (reference sequence). The CDR3 protein is CAISEGGADEQYL. The CDR3 region has the DNA TGCGCCATCAGTGAAGGGGGGGCCGACGAGCAGTACCTC.

The chain is built from TRBV20-1 and TRBJ1-2; TRBD1 matches 8 bases. The CDR3 contains 13 residues. Germline V gene data show CDR1 as DFQATT and CDR2 as SNEGSKA (reference sequence). The J segment lost 6 bases and the V segment lost 3 bases, leaving 6 bases of the junction unmatched. Here the CDR3 reads CSARPQGGDGYTF. Here the CDR3 DNA reads TGCAGTGCTAGGCCACAGGGGGGGGATGGCTACACCTTC.

This clonotype was seen a few times. The genes are TRBV7-2 and TRBJ2-4, with TRBD1 identical over 8 bases. CDR1 is SGHTA and CDR2 is FQGNSA in the germline V gene. V lost 5 bases, J lost 6 bases, and 9 bases stayed unmatched. The CDR3 sequence is 15 residues long. CDR3 sequence (DNA): TGTGCCAGCAGCCCGGCTGGGACAGGATTAAACATTCAGTACTTC. Amino acids: CASSPAGTGLNIQYF.

The rearrangement links TRBV7-2 to TRBJ2-1; D is perhaps TRBD1 (6 bases). Germline V gene sequence: CDR1 SGHTA, CDR2 FQGNSA. Trimming shortened V by 10 bases and J by 8 bases, and 18 bases separated the two germline ends. CDR3 length: 13 residues. CDR3 coding DNA: TGTGCCACGGGGATTGCTGGGGGCGATGAGCAGTTCTTC. Its protein product is CATGIAGGDEQFF.

There are many counts of this clonotype. The chain couples TRBV4-1 to TRBJ1-2, with 7 bases identical to TRBD1. The V gene's germline CDR1 is MGHRA and CDR2 YSYEKL. The CDR3 is 13 amino acids. V trimming: 3 bases; J trimming: 8 bases; junction bases outside the gene matches: 6. The CDR3 coding sequence is TGCGCCAGCAGCCATAGACAGGGAGGAGGCTACACCTTC. It translates to CASSHRQGGGYTF.

Turning to this clonotype: One end of the junction does not line up with germline, which may come from a read error. The V call is TRBV7-8, the J call TRBJ1-1; D not resolved. The CDR3 runs to 13 residues. The germline V gene has CDR1 SGHVS and CDR2 FQNEAQ. CDR3 DNA sequence: TGTGCCAGCAGCTCCGTTATTCGGATTGACGGTTTTTTT. Translating it yields CASSSVIRIDGFF.

This chain links TRBV19 with TRBJ1-2, with 11 bases identical to TRBD1. V was clipped by 6 bases and J by 3 bases; unmatched bases: 6. CDR3 length equals 15 residues. From germline, CDR1 is LNHDA and CDR2 SQIVND (reference sequence). The CDR3 spells CASRPGQGAYYGYTF. The CDR3 nucleotides are TGTGCCAGTAGACCCGGACAGGGGGCATACTATGGCTACACCTTC.

Regarding this clonotype: One junction end does not reproduce the germline sequence, and a read error may be involved. The V gene is TRBV14, the J gene TRBJ1-4; no clear D gene. Germline CDR1 SGHDN, CDR2 FVKESK. This CDR3 has 13 amino acids. Here the CDR3 reads CVSSQESREKLFF. The CDR3 coding sequence is TGTGTCAGCAGCCAAGAGTCACGAGAAAAACTGTTCTTT.

The chain uses TRBV20-1 and TRBJ1-6, with no clear D. Trimming shortened V by 2 bases and J by 13 bases, and 15 bases separated the two germline ends. Germline values: CDR1 DFQATT, CDR2 SNEGSKA (reference sequence). This CDR3 has 13 residues. As DNA, the CDR3 is TGCAGTGCTAGACAGGCAGCCGAGGGCCCCCTCCACTTT. Amino acid sequence: CSARQAAEGPLHF.

The J gene is TRBJ2-3, the V gene TRBV20-1; perhaps TRBD2 as D (5 bases). The CDR3 loop spans 14 amino acids. Trimming cost V 6 bases and J 5 bases, with 18 bases left between them. CDR1 and CDR2 (germline): DFQATT, SNEGSKA (reference sequence). CDR3 residues: CSATRVSAGDTQYF. For the CDR3, the DNA is TGCAGTGCCACTAGGGTCTCGGCAGGAGATACGCAGTATTTT.

Written as DNA, the CDR3 is TGTGCCAGTAGTATAGGGACTTCCGGGGGGGCCGCCTATAATGAAAAACTGTTTTTT. Amino acid sequence: CASSIGTSGGAAYNEKLFF. J is TRBJ1-4 and V is TRBV19; D is perhaps TRBD1 (6 bases). The CDR3 is made up of 19 amino acids. Germline CDR1 and CDR2: LNHDA and SQIVND (reference sequence). Trimming stripped 1 base from V and 4 bases from J, with 22 bases between.

This sequence joins TRBV9 and TRBJ2-7, with D perhaps matching TRBD2 (6 bases). Deletions cut 0 bases from V and 5 bases from J, with 15 bases between. Germline CDR1 reads SGDLS; CDR2 reads YYNGEE. This CDR3 region has 15 residues. CDR3 region: CASSVAGDVANEQYF. The CDR3 DNA is TGTGCCAGCAGCGTAGCGGGAGACGTTGCTAACGAGCAGTACTTC.

The genes are TRBV7-9 and TRBJ2-7; the D is unclear. This CDR3 has 16 amino acids. Germline CDR1 is SEHNR and CDR2 is FQNEAQ (reference sequence). The germline V and J ends were trimmed by 9 bases and 10 bases, with 31 bases remaining between them. CDR3 bases: TGTGCCAGTCAGGTTGGGGAAGGGCAGCCCCAGCATTTTCAGTACTTC. Translating it yields CASQVGEGQPQHFQYF.